This note documents a single TCR beta chain sequence. The sample belongs to a study of blood T cell repertoires in COVID-19. Study background: The United States, Italy and Spain were the sources of the acute and convalescent COVID-19 samples. From T cells, B-cell-depleted T cells, or PBMCs came the material, which was cDNA or gDNA.

Deletions cut 0 bases from V and 7 bases from J, with 19 bases between. The CDR3 contains 16 residues. The germline V gene has CDR1 MNHEY and CDR2 SVGEGT. Original methodology: Counts of nucleated cells, estimated from reference gene primer amplification, were obtained. Assay used: immunoSEQ multiplex PCR; TCRdb lists only in-frame clones, some missing. V and J calls and clone size are copied from that table; D and trimming were computed from the DNA. This table has around 25,000 clones, nearly 90% appearing once. The clonotype comes from a man between 65 and 85 years old with acute or convalescent COVID-19. The chain joins TRBV6-2 or TRBV6-3 to TRBJ2-7, with TRBD2 as a possible D gene (5 bases). Input material: peripheral blood. CDR3 region: CASSYSGSVGRWEQYF. In DNA form, the CDR3 reads TGTGCCAGCAGTTACTCGGGTAGCGTCGGCCGTTGGGAGCAGTACTTC.